This T cell receptor beta chain stems from a study of cytomegalovirus exposure and HLA in healthy donors. Study conclusions and caveats: With DRB1 most and HLA-C fewest, TCR association rates differed between HLA loci in a later analysis. Most of the TCR beta V segments (in an earlier analysis) were productive either about 87% or about 30% of the time.

The study sampled nominally healthy donors, though unrecorded immune exposures were likely. PCR primers comprised 60 Vbeta and 13 Jbeta primers. Assay used: immunoSEQ multiplex PCR; TCRdb lists only in-frame clones, some missing. This table holds 90,000 to 150,000 clones, 78% found once. The CDR3 has 15 amino acids. The junction had 9 bases not matched to a gene; V was cut back by 5 bases and J by 4 bases. CDR1 SGHAT and CDR2 FQNNGV come from the germline V gene. Note on this clone: Its cognate antigen is unknown.

The sequenced material came from PBMCs. The rearrangement uses TRBV11-2 and TRBJ1-1; 8 bases agree with TRBD1. The TCR comes from a woman aged 30 to 39 in good health and CMV-seropositive. The CDR3 nucleotides are TGTGCCAGCAGCCCAGGGGGCAGAGGGGTCACTGAAGCTTTCTTT. Protein sequence: CASSPGGRGVTEAFF. Combining the CDR3 with reference TRBV11-2 and TRBJ1-1 gives the whole variable domain EAGVAQSPRYKIIEKRQSVAFWCNPISGHATLYWYQQILGQGPKLLIQFQNNGVVDDSQLPKDRFSAERLKGVDSTLKIQPAKLEDSAVYLCASSPGGRGVTEAFFGQGTRLTVV.